This TCR beta chain is drawn from a study of T cells in Graves' hyperthyroidism and ophthalmopathy. Amplified regions were TCR beta CDR3 sequences from RNA transcripts. Carried out on the TCR CDR3, a first-round RT-PCR used the HTBI primer set. TCRdb reprocessed the multiplex PCR reads with MiXCR, giving one entry per CDR3 protein. The table has about 290,000 distinct CDR3 sequences, approximately 15% seen once. The germline V gene has CDR1 SGHAT and CDR2 FQNNGV. V was shortened by 3 bases and J by 7 bases, with 15 bases between the two germline ends. The CDR3 is made up of 14 amino acids. The chain uses TRBV11-2 and TRBJ2-5; possible D gene TRBD2, 5 bases. Sequencing input: blood. The clonotype was recovered from a woman aged 40-49 years with Graves' hyperthyroidism. The CDR3 sequence is CASSFGVGEGTQYF. CDR3 coding DNA: TGTGCCAGCAGCTTCGGGGTGGGAGAAGGGACCCAGTACTTC.